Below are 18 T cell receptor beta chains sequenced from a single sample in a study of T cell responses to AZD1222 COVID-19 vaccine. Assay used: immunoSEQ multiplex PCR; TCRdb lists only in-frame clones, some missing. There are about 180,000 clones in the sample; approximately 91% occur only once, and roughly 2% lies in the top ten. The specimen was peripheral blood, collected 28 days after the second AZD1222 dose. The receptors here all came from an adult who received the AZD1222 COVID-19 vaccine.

CDR3 residues: CASSVDTVSGANVLTF. The CDR3 coding sequence is TGTGCCAGTAGTGTGGACACGGTCAGTGGGGCCAACGTCCTGACTTTC. The chain is built from TRBV19 and TRBJ2-6; TRBD1 might be the D (5 bases). The CDR3 is 16 amino acids. Germline V CDR1 and CDR2: LNHDA, SQIVND (reference sequence). Trimming took off 5 bases at V and 3 bases at J, with 14 bases between the two ends.

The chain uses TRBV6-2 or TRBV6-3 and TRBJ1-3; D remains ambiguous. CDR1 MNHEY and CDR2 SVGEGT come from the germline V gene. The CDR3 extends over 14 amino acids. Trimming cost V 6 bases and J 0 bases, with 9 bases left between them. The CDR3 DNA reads TGTGCCAGCAGCCCAGGAAGCTCTGGAAACACCATATATTTT. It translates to CASSPGSSGNTIYF.

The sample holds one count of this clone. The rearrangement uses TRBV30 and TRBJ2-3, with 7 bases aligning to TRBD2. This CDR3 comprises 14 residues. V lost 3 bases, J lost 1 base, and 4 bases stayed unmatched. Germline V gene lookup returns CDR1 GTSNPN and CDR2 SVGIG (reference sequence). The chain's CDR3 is CAWSPRGGTDTQYF. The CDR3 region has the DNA TGTGCCTGGAGCCCCCGGGGGGGCACAGATACGCAGTATTTT.

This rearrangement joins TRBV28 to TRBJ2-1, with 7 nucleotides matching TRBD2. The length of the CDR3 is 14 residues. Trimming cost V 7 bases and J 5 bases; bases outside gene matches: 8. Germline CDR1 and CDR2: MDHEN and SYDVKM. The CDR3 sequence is CASIAGDLNNEQFF. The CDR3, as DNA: TGTGCCAGCATCGCGGGGGACCTCAACAATGAGCAGTTCTTC. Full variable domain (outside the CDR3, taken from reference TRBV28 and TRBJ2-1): DVKVTQSSRYLVKRTGEKVFLECVQDMDHENMFWYRQDPGLGLRLIYFSYDVKMKEKGDIPEGYSVSREKKERFSLILESASTNQTSMYLCASIAGDLNNEQFFGPGTRLTVL.

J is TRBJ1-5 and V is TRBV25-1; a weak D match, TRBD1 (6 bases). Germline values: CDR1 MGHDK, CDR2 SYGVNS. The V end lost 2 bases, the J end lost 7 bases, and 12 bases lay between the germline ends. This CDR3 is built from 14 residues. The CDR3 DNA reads TGTGCCAGCAGTGAAGGAACAGGGAACCAGCCCCAGCATTTT. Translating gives CASSEGTGNQPQHF.

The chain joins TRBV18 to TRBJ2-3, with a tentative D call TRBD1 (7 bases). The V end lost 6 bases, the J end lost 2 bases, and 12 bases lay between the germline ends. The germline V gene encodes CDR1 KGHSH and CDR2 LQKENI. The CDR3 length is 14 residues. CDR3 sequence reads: CASSPRGDTDTQYF. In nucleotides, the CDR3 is TGTGCCAGCTCTCCCAGGGGGGACACAGATACGCAGTATTTT.

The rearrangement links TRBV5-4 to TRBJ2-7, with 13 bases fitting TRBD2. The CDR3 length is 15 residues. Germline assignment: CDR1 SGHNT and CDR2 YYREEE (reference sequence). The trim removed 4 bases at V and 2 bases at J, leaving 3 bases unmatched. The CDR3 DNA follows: TGTGCCAGCAGCCCGGGACTAGCGGGACCCTACGAGCAGTACTTC. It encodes CASSPGLAGPYEQYF.

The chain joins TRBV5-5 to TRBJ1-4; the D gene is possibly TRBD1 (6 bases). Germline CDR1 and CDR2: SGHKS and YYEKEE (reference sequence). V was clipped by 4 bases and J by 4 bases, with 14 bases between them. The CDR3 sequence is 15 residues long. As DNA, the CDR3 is TGTGCCAGCAGCGTTGGGGGGGCCGGTAATGAAAAACTGTTTTTT. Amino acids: CASSVGGAGNEKLFF.

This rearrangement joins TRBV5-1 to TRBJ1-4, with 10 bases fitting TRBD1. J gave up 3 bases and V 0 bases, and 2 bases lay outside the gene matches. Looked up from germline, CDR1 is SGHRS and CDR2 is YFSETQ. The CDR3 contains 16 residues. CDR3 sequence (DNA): TGCGCCAGCAGCTTGGGACAGGGGGCGGCTAATGAAAAACTGTTTTTT. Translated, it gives CASSLGQGAANEKLFF.

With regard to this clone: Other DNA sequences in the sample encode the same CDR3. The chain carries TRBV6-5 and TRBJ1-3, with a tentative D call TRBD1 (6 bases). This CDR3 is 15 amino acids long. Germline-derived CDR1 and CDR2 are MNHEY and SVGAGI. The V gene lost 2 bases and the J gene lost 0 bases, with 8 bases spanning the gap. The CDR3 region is CASSYGGGSGNTIYF. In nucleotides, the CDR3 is TGTGCCAGCAGTTACGGGGGCGGCTCTGGAAACACCATATATTTT.

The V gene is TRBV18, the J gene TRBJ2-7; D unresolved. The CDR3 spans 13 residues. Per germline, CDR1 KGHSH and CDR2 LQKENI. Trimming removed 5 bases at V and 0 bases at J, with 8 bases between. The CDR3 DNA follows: TGTGCCAGCTCAGGCGGAAGCTCCTACGAGCAGTACTTC. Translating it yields CASSGGSSYEQYF.

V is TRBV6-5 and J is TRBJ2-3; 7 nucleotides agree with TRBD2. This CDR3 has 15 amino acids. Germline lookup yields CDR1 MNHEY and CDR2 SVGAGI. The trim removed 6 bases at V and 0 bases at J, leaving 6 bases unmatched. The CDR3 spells CASRWGSGSTDTQYF. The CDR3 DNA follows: TGTGCCAGCAGGTGGGGTAGCGGGAGCACAGATACGCAGTATTTT.

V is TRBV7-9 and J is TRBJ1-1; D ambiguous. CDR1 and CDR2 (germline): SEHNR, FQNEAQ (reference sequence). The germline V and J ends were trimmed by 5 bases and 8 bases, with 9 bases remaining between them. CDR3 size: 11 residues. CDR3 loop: CASSLAGEAFF. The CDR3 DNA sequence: TGTGCCAGCAGCCTGGCGGGCGAAGCTTTCTTT. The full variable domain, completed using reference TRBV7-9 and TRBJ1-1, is DTGVSQNPRHKITKRGQNVTFRCDPISEHNRLYWYRQTLGQGPEFLTYFQNEAQLEKSRLLSDRFSAERPKGSFSTLEIQRTEQGDSAMYLCASSLAGEAFFGQGTRLTVV.

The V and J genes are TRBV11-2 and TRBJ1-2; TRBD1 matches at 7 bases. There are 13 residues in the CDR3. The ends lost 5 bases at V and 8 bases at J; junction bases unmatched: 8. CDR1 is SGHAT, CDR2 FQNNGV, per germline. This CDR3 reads CASSITGERGYTF. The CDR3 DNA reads TGTGCCAGCAGCATAACAGGGGAGCGGGGCTACACCTTC.

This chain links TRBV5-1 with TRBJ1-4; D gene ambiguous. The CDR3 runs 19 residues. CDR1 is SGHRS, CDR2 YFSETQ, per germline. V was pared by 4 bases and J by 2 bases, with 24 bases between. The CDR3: CASSASTMNPGWTNEKLFF. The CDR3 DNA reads TGCGCCAGCAGCGCGTCAACGATGAACCCCGGGTGGACTAATGAAAAACTGTTTTTT.

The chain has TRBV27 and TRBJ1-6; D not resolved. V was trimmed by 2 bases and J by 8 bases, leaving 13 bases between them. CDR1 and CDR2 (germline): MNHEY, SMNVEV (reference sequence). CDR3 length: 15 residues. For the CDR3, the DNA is TGTGCCAGCAGTTTAATGTCGGGGTTTTATTCACCCCTCCACTTT. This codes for CASSLMSGFYSPLHF.

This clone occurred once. This CDR3 is CASSLWPGSYNEQFF. In DNA form, the CDR3 reads TGTGCCAGCAGCTTATGGCCTGGCTCCTACAATGAGCAGTTCTTC. This chain uses TRBV7-6 with TRBJ2-1, with D uncertain. The CDR3 spans 15 residues. V was trimmed by 2 bases and J by 0 bases, leaving 8 bases between them. Germline lookup yields CDR1 SGHVS and CDR2 FNYEAQ.

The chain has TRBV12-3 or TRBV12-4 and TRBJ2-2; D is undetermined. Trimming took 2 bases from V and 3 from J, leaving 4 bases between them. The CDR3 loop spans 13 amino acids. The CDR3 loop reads CASSLTHTGELFF. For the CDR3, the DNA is TGTGCCAGCAGTTTAACCCACACCGGGGAGCTGTTTTTT.